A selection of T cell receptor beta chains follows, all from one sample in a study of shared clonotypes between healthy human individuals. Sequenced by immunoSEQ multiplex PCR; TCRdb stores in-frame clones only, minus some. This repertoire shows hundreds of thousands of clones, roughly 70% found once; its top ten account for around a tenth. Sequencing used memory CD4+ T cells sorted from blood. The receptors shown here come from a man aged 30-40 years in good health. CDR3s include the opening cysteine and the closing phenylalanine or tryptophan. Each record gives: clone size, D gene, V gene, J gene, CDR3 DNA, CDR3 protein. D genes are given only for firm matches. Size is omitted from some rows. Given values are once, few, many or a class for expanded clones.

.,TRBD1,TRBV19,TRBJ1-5,TGTGCCAGTAGTAATCAGGGGGCCAATCAGCCCCAGCATTTT,CASSNQGANQPQHF
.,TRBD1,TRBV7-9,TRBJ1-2,TGTGCCAGCAGCTTAGGAGAGGACAGGTTCTATGGCTACACCTTC,CASSLGEDRFYGYTF
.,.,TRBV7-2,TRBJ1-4,TGTGCCAGCAGCTTAGTATGGGACGTAAATGAAAAACTGTTTTTT,CASSLVWDVNEKLFF
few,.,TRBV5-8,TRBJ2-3,TGTGCCAGCAGCTTGGGGCAGACTTCCACAGATACGCAGTATTTT,CASSLGQTSTDTQYF
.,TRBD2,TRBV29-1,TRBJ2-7,TGCAGCGCCACGGCTAGCGGGATCTACGAGCAGTACTTC,CSATASGIYEQYF
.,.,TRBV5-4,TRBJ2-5,TGTGCCAGCAGCCGGACAAAAGAGACCCAGTACTTC,CASSRTKETQYF
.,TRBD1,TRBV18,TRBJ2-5,TGTGCCAGCTCACTATTGCGACAGGGCAAGCAAGAGACCCAGTACTTC,CASSLLRQGKQETQYF
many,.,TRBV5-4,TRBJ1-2,TGTGCCAGCAGCTCCCCAAAGCAGGGCTGGTATGGCTACACCTTC,CASSSPKQGWYGYTF
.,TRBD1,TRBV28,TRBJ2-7,TGTGCCAGCAGGCTAACAGGGGGCCTTGACGAGCAGTACTTC,CASRLTGGLDEQYF
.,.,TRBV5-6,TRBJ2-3,TGTGCCAGCAGCACCGTCGCTGGGTCCGTTAGAGATACGCAGTATTTT,CASSTVAGSVRDTQYF
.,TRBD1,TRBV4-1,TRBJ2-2,TGCGCCAGCAGCCACTTAGGGACAGAGAGGAACACCGGGGAGCTGTTTTTT,CASSHLGTERNTGELFF
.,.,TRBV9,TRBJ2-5,TGTGCCAGCAGCGTAGGACTACAAGGCGAAGAGACCCAGTACTTC,CASSVGLQGEETQYF
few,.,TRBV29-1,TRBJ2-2,TGCAGCGCCCGGACGGGTGGAACCGGGGAGCTGTTTTTT,CSARTGGTGELFF
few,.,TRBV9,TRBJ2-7,TGTGCCAGCAGCGTAGGGTCGGCCGCCTACGAGCAGTACTTC,CASSVGSAAYEQYF
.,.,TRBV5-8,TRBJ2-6,TGTGCCAGTGATAGAAGCTCTGGGGCCAACGTCCTGACTTTC,CASDRSSGANVLTF
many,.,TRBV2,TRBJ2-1,TGTGCCAGCAGCTACGACAATGAGCAGTTCTTC,CASSYDNEQFF
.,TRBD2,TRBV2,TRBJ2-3,TGTGCCAGCAGTGAAGAGGGAGGGGTCACAGATACGCAGTATTTT,CASSEEGGVTDTQYF
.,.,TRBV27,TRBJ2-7,TGTGCCAGCAGTCCGCGGGCCCAGTCTGAGCAGTACTTC,CASSPRAQSEQYF
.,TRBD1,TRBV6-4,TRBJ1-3,TGTGCCAGCAGTGATGCTCATCCGGGACAGGGGATTCGTGGAAACACCATATATTTT,CASSDAHPGQGIRGNTIYF
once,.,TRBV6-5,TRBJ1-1,TGTGCCAGCAGCGCCGACAGGCCCACTGAAGCTTTCTTT,CASSADRPTEAFF
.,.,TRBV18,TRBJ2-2,TGTGCCAGCTCACCCTTCCAGGGGCGGTGGGAGCTGTTTTTT,CASSPFQGRWELFF
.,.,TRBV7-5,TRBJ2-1,TGTGTCAGAAGCTCTCCGGGACTAGCGGGAGCGTGGGGAAATGAGCAGTTCTTC,CVRSSPGLAGAWGNEQFF